Each of the 32 T cell receptor beta chains below was sequenced from the same sample in a study of spatial heterogeneity in lung cancer. Regarding time point: blood at routine non-recurrence follow-up after resection. Whole RNA, isolated from tumor, nontumor lung or frozen PBMC, was sequenced without prior sorting. TCRdb re-derived calls from the 5' RACE reads in MiXCR, one entry per CDR3 protein. Of approximately 50,000 distinct CDR3 sequences in the sample, roughly 8.1% were seen once. Sample: PBMCs, taken at follow-up. The source is a female donor with early-stage non-small cell lung cancer.

This clonotype was counted at least ten times. This rearrangement joins TRBV6-5 to TRBJ1-1; D perhaps matches TRBD1 (5 bases). This CDR3 is built from 17 residues. Germline loops: CDR1 MNHEY, CDR2 SVGAGI. V gave up 0 bases and J gave up 4 bases, with 18 bases separating them. CDR3 nucleotides: TGTGCCAGCAGTTACTCAGGGACCGGAATTGGGCTCACTGAAGCTTTCTTT. Translating gives CASSYSGTGIGLTEAFF.

This clonotype was seen repeatedly, ten times or more. The rearrangement links TRBV7-2 to TRBJ2-3, with D tentatively TRBD2 (5 bases). This CDR3 spans 16 amino acids. CDR1 and CDR2 (germline): SGHTA, FQGNSA. V lost 1 base, J lost 8 bases, and 19 bases lay in between. The CDR3, as DNA: TGTGCCAGCAGCTTAGTAAGCGGAGATCAGGCTAGTACGCAGTATTTT. Translated: CASSLVSGDQASTQYF.

This clonotype has a count of ten or more. This chain connects TRBV28 to TRBJ2-3; D may correspond to TRBD1 or TRBD2 (6 bases each). The germline V gene encodes CDR1 MDHEN and CDR2 SYDVKM. This CDR3 is built from 15 residues. Trimming stripped 5 bases from V and 6 bases from J, with 18 bases between. CDR3 sequence: CASSPAGGGRDTQYF. The CDR3 coding sequence is TGTGCCAGCAGTCCCGCCGGGGGCGGAAGGGATACGCAGTATTTT.

This clonotype was seen only a few times. V gene TRBV19 combines with J gene TRBJ1-5; tentatively, D is TRBD1 (6 bases). Deletions cut 2 bases from V and 1 base from J, with 12 bases between. This CDR3 is 16 amino acids long. CDR1 and CDR2 from the germline V gene are LNHDA and SQIVND (reference sequence). For the CDR3, the DNA is TGTGCCAGTAGTATACTTGGGGGCTGGAGCAATCAGCCCCAGCATTTT. Amino acid sequence: CASSILGGWSNQPQHF.

This clonotype has only a few counts. The rearrangement links TRBV27 to TRBJ2-5; 8 bases line up with TRBD2. Germline V lookup: CDR1 MNHEY, CDR2 SMNVEV (reference sequence). The ends lost 5 bases at V and 7 bases at J; junction bases unmatched: 9. The CDR3 spans 14 residues. The chain's CDR3 is CASSRGGTSGTQYF. CDR3 sequence (DNA): TGTGCCAGCAGTCGAGGGGGGACTAGTGGGACCCAGTACTTC.

The chain is built from TRBV3-1 and TRBJ2-1, with D unresolved. The germline CDR1 and CDR2 sequences are LGHDT and YNNKEL (reference sequence). V shed 3 bases and J shed 7 bases, with 7 bases lying between them. This CDR3 contains 12 residues. CDR3 residues: CASSQFRNEQFF. The CDR3 DNA is TGTGCCAGCAGCCAGTTCAGGAATGAGCAGTTCTTC.

This clonotype was recorded at least ten times. The chain employs TRBV7-9 and TRBJ1-2, with D hard to call. CDR1 and CDR2 (germline): SEHNR, FQNEAQ (reference sequence). This CDR3 comprises 15 residues. Trimming took off 1 base at V and 3 bases at J, with 12 bases between the two ends. In DNA form, the CDR3 reads TGTGCCAGCAGCTTAGAAGTGTTCTCTCACTATGGCTACACCTTC. Protein product: CASSLEVFSHYGYTF.

This clonotype was observed many times. V gene TRBV5-1 combines with J gene TRBJ1-1; no clear D. The CDR3 sequence is 14 residues long. Germline-derived CDR1 and CDR2 are SGHRS and YFSETQ. The V and J ends lost 0 bases and 4 bases respectively, with 10 bases between them. The chain's CDR3 is CASSLAVGSTEAFF. CDR3 coding DNA: TGCGCCAGCAGCTTGGCGGTAGGGAGCACTGAAGCTTTCTTT.

V and J are TRBV24-1 and TRBJ1-5; D remains ambiguous. The ends were cut back, 1 base at V and 4 bases at J, with 10 bases in the middle. The CDR3 covers 15 residues. CDR1 and CDR2 from the germline V gene are KGHDR and SFDVKD. DNA of the CDR3: TGTGCCACCAGTGATTTTTGGGAGAAAAATCAGCCCCAGCATTTT. Its translation is CATSDFWEKNQPQHF.

This clonotype showed up many times. The chain is built from TRBV4-1 and TRBJ1-1; 7 bases agree with TRBD1. This CDR3 comprises 15 residues. After removal of 4 bases from V and 0 bases from J, the junction contained 5 bases not matched to a gene. Germline CDR1 reads MGHRA; CDR2 reads YSYEKL. Here the CDR3 DNA reads TGCGCCAGCAGCCTGAGGGGGCCTGTGAACACTGAAGCTTTCTTT. It codes for CASSLRGPVNTEAFF.

This clonotype has ten or more counts. V gene TRBV27 combines with J gene TRBJ2-7; weak D call: TRBD1 (7 bases). Deletions cut 7 bases from V and 7 bases from J, with 23 bases between. Germline CDR1 reads MNHEY; CDR2 reads SMNVEV (reference sequence). This CDR3 is 15 amino acids long. In nucleotides, the CDR3 is TGTGCCAGCAATCGGGCAGGGGGGAGCTTTTGGGAGCAGTACTTC. Protein sequence: CASNRAGGSFWEQYF.

This clonotype was seen repeatedly, ten times or more. V and J are TRBV6-2 or TRBV6-3 and TRBJ1-1; maybe TRBD1 (6 bases). V lost 5 bases and J lost 3, with 10 bases in between. Germline CDR1 is MNHEY and CDR2 is SVGEGT. There are 13 residues in the CDR3. Written as DNA, the CDR3 is TGTGCCAGCAGTAGGGGGGTAGACACTGAAGCTTTCTTT. It codes for CASSRGVDTEAFF.

Many counts were recorded for this clonotype. CDR3 bases: TGTGCCACCAGTCCCCTTGGGAGGGAGACCCAGTACTTC. It specifies CATSPLGRETQYF. The chain combines TRBV24-1 with TRBJ2-5; TRBD2 might be the D (6 bases). Germline CDR1 is KGHDR and CDR2 is SFDVKD. The CDR3 totals 13 residues. V lost 6 bases and J lost 5, with 12 bases in between.

The chain carries TRBV9 and TRBJ1-2; TRBD1 aligns across 8 bases. Germline trimming cut 0 bases from V and 3 bases from J; bases unmatched to any gene: 10. Per the germline V gene, CDR1 is SGDLS and CDR2 is YYNGEE. CDR3 size: 17 residues. CDR3 in DNA: TGTGCCAGCAGCGTAGGGGCAGGGGGCGCGAACGACTATGGCTACACCTTC. Translated: CASSVGAGGANDYGYTF.

This clonotype was observed at least ten times. The V call is TRBV5-8, the J call TRBJ1-2, with D tentatively TRBD1 (6 bases). The CDR3 sequence is 12 residues long. Germline V gene sequence: CDR1 SGHTS, CDR2 YDEGEE. V was shortened by 6 bases and J by 6 bases, with 12 bases between the two germline ends. The chain's CDR3 is CASMRGGHGYTF. CDR3 DNA: TGTGCCAGCATGAGAGGGGGTCATGGCTACACCTTC.

This clonotype was detected many times. J is TRBJ1-5 and V is TRBV6-2 or TRBV6-3; tentatively, D is TRBD1 (5 bases). CDR3 length: 16 amino acids. CDR1 and CDR2 (germline): MNHEY, SVGEGT. V lost 4 bases, J lost 6 bases, and 19 bases lay in between. The CDR3 here is CASSSPRGTGRQPQHF. The DNA of the CDR3 is TGTGCCAGCAGTTCCCCTCGAGGGACGGGGCGTCAGCCCCAGCATTTT.

This clonotype was counted many times. V gene TRBV3-1 combines with J gene TRBJ2-1; D gene uncertain. V lost 2 bases, J lost 6 bases, and 17 bases lay in between. Germline values: CDR1 LGHDT, CDR2 YNNKEL (reference sequence). This CDR3 contains 16 residues. The CDR3 DNA reads as TGTGCCAGCAGCCAAAATTACGGGCTAGGGATCAATGAGCAGTTCTTC. Its translation is CASSQNYGLGINEQFF.

This clonotype was seen only a few times. The chain links TRBV29-1 to TRBJ2-5, with 8 bases lining up with TRBD1. Germline V gives CDR1 SQVTM, CDR2 ANQGSEA. The length of the CDR3 is 12 residues. The trim removed 5 bases at V and 4 bases at J, leaving 3 bases unmatched. CDR3 sequence: CSVIGQGETQYF. In DNA form, the CDR3 reads TGCAGCGTTATCGGACAGGGAGAGACCCAGTACTTC.

This clonotype was recorded at least ten times. This chain links TRBV19 with TRBJ2-1; D gene ambiguous. V shed 7 bases and J shed 8 bases, with 15 bases lying between them. Germline assignment: CDR1 LNHDA and CDR2 SQIVND (reference sequence). The CDR3 contains 13 residues. The CDR3 protein is CASMSWGRDEQFF. DNA for the CDR3: TGTGCCAGTATGAGTTGGGGTAGGGATGAGCAGTTCTTC.

In its sample, this clonotype was seen many times. This chain joins TRBV19 and TRBJ2-3; 7 bases map to TRBD1. Unmatched junction bases numbered 16, after V lost 6 bases and J lost 4 bases. This CDR3 comprises 17 residues. Germline V gives CDR1 LNHDA, CDR2 SQIVND (reference sequence). The CDR3 sequence: CASSLLPGQWGSDTQYF. The CDR3 nucleotides are TGTGCCAGTAGCTTGTTACCGGGACAGTGGGGATCAGATACGCAGTATTTT.

The table lists this clonotype with a few counts. The chain has TRBV2 and TRBJ1-4; TRBD1 agrees at 10 bases. Looked up from germline, CDR1 is SNHLY and CDR2 is FYNNEI. The CDR3 extends over 16 amino acids. The V segment lost 5 bases and the J segment 1 base; nucleotides outside the gene matches: 4. The CDR3 spells CASSRQGAGTNEKLFF. CDR3 in DNA: TGTGCCAGCAGTCGACAGGGGGCAGGAACTAATGAAAAACTGTTTTTT.

The CDR3 spells CASSLGGGTTEAFF. CDR3 nucleotide sequence: TGTGCCAGCAGCTTGGGAGGAGGAACCACTGAAGCTTTCTTT. The V and J genes are TRBV5-4 and TRBJ1-1; D remains ambiguous. The V gene's germline CDR1 is SGHNT and CDR2 YYREEE (reference sequence). Trimming cost V 0 bases and J 4 bases, with 10 bases left between them. CDR3 length: 14 residues.

Concerning this clonotype: A read error may be the cause here, since a much bigger clone is one base away. This rearrangement joins TRBV7-9 to TRBJ2-3; either TRBD1 or TRBD2 may fit D (5 bases each). CDR3 size: 14 residues. Germline CDR1 is SEHNR and CDR2 is FQNEAQ (reference sequence). The CDR3 here is CASSSGTPTDMQYF. CDR3 bases: TGTGCCAGCAGCTCCGGGACCCCCACAGATATGCAGTATTTT.

This clonotype was seen more than once but under ten times. The CDR3 loop is CASSFGTPSTDTQYF. CDR3 nucleotide sequence: TGTGCCAGCAGCTTCGGGACCCCTAGCACAGATACGCAGTATTTT. The chain is built from TRBV7-8 and TRBJ2-3; D may correspond to TRBD1 or TRBD2 (5 bases each). Trimming shortened V by 3 bases and J by 0 bases, and 10 bases separated the two germline ends. This CDR3 region has 15 residues. Germline loops: CDR1 SGHVS, CDR2 FQNEAQ.

This clonotype was detected ten times or more. The chain has TRBV6-2 or TRBV6-3 and TRBJ2-5, with TRBD2 matching over 8 bases. V lost 5 bases, J lost 5 bases, and 10 bases stayed unmatched. The CDR3 runs 15 residues. Germline V CDR1 and CDR2: MNHEY, SVGEGT. CDR3 nucleotides: TGTGCCAGCAGTACCCAAGGACTAGCTCGGGAGACCCAGTACTTC. Encoded protein: CASSTQGLARETQYF.

The chain has TRBV5-6 and TRBJ2-5; tentatively, D is TRBD1 (5 bases). Trimming left V 2 bases short and J 0 bases short, with 11 bases between. The CDR3 is 15 amino acids. Germline V CDR1 and CDR2: SGHDT, YYEEEE. The CDR3 spells CASSFSAGNQETQYF. CDR3 nucleotides: TGTGCCAGCAGCTTCAGTGCAGGGAACCAAGAGACCCAGTACTTC.

The CDR3 spells CASSVTGTGGGVEKLFF. DNA of the CDR3: TGTGCCAGCAGCGTCACCGGGACAGGGGGCGGTGTTGAAAAACTGTTTTTT. V usage is TRBV7-9 and J usage is TRBJ1-4, with 12 positions matching TRBD1. Germline V gives CDR1 SEHNR, CDR2 FQNEAQ (reference sequence). With V trimmed by 5 bases and J by 7 bases, 11 bases remained unmatched. The CDR3 is 17 residues long.

This clonotype has a count of ten or more. V is TRBV29-1 and J is TRBJ2-7; 8 bases align to TRBD2. The CDR3 covers 13 residues. In germline, CDR1 is SQVTM, CDR2 ANQGSEA. V gave up 3 bases and J gave up 4 bases; unmatched junction bases: 5. DNA of the CDR3: TGCAGCGTTGACGGGGGGGCCGCTTACGAGCAGTACTTC. Amino acid sequence: CSVDGGAAYEQYF.

At least ten counts were recorded for this clonotype. V is TRBV27 and J is TRBJ1-1; the match to TRBD1 covers 8 bases. Germline assignment: CDR1 MNHEY and CDR2 SMNVEV (reference sequence). The CDR3 has 15 amino acids. Trimming removed 6 bases from V and 3 bases from J; junction bases left unmatched: 9. CDR3 bases: TGTGCCAGCAGACGACAGGGGACGGAAGACACTGAAGCTTTCTTT. The encoded protein is CASRRQGTEDTEAFF.

This clonotype was counted only a few times. The J gene is TRBJ2-1, the V gene TRBV5-1, with D unclear. Trimming took 4 bases from V and 10 from J, leaving 18 bases between them. The CDR3 extends over 14 amino acids. The germline gives CDR1 SGHRS, CDR2 YFSETQ. The CDR3 region has the DNA TGCGCCAGCAGCCCCCCCACGGAGAGATTAGAGCAGTTCTTC. Translating gives CASSPPTERLEQFF.

This clonotype was counted ten times or more. The V call is TRBV12-3 or TRBV12-4, the J call TRBJ1-1; unclear D gene. Between the trimmed V and J ends, which lost 6 bases and 4 bases, there was a span of 12 bases. CDR3 size: 13 residues. For the CDR3, the DNA is TGTGCCAGCAGGCGGAGGGAGAGCACTGAAGCTTTCTTT. Translated: CASRRRESTEAFF.

A remark on this clonotype: Since a much larger clone is just one base distant, this may be a read error. V and J are TRBV13 and TRBJ2-7; D is uncertain. The CDR3 runs to 15 residues. The V gene lost 0 bases and the J gene lost 5 bases, with 14 bases spanning the gap. Germline V lookup: CDR1 PRHDT, CDR2 FYEKMQ (reference sequence). CDR3 sequence reads: CASSLGPRSPHEQYF. In nucleotides, the CDR3 is TGTGCCAGCAGCTTAGGCCCCAGAAGTCCCCACGAGCAGTACTTC.